A single sample gave rise to the 26 T cell receptor beta chains below, sequenced in a study of cytomegalovirus exposure and HLA in healthy donors. TCRdb's copy holds only in-frame clones and misses some; the assay was immunoSEQ multiplex PCR. The sample holds about 170,000 clones; 87% are singletons and the top ten take roughly 1.5%. Sequences were obtained from PBMCs. The receptors shown here come from a woman aged 25 to 39 in good health and CMV-seronegative.

The chain is built from TRBV6-5 and TRBJ2-3; unclear D gene. Trimming stripped 6 bases from V and 0 bases from J, with 10 bases between. CDR1 and CDR2 (germline): MNHEY, SVGAGI. The CDR3 spans 14 residues. CDR3 bases: TGTGCCAGCAGCTCTGGCTCTAGCACAGATACGCAGTATTTT. It encodes CASSSGSSTDTQYF.

V is TRBV5-6 and J is TRBJ2-7, with a possible D match to TRBD2 (7 bases). The CDR3 totals 15 residues. Germline-derived CDR1 and CDR2 are SGHDT and YYEEEE. V lost 0 bases and J lost 5, with 15 bases in between. DNA for the CDR3: TGTGCCAGCAGCTTGGACAGGGAGGGGCCCCACGAGCAGTACTTC. Protein product: CASSLDREGPHEQYF.

The rearrangement uses TRBV9 and TRBJ2-3; 8 positions agree with TRBD1. J lost 5 bases, V lost 4 bases, and 3 bases had no gene match. Germline values: CDR1 SGDLS, CDR2 YYNGEE. The CDR3 contains 13 residues. The CDR3 is CASSSTGGDTQYF. In DNA, the CDR3 is TGTGCCAGCAGCTCAACAGGGGGAGATACGCAGTATTTT.

The V and J genes are TRBV4-1 and TRBJ2-7; 7 bases fit TRBD1. There are 15 residues in the CDR3. Trimming took 4 bases from V and 5 from J; bases not matched to a gene: 11. Germline V gene lookup returns CDR1 MGHRA and CDR2 YSYEKL. DNA for the CDR3: TGCGCCAGCAGCCGCCCGAGACAGGGAACGGACGAGCAGTACTTC. Amino acids: CASSRPRQGTDEQYF.

The V call is TRBV12-5, the J call TRBJ2-3; no firm D call. The V gene's germline CDR1 is LGHNT and CDR2 FRNRAP. V was clipped by 0 bases and J by 0 bases, with 4 bases between them. CDR3 length: 14 amino acids. This chain's CDR3 is CASGLVASTDTQYF. DNA of the CDR3: TGTGCTAGTGGTTTGGTAGCTAGCACAGATACGCAGTATTTT.

The V gene is TRBV18, the J gene TRBJ2-2, with D unclear. The CDR3 is made up of 12 amino acids. Between the trimmed V and J ends, which lost 2 bases and 5 bases, there was a span of 3 bases. Per the germline V gene, CDR1 is KGHSH and CDR2 is LQKENI. The CDR3 loop is CASSPETGELFF. CDR3 nucleotide sequence: TGTGCCAGCTCACCAGAGACCGGGGAGCTGTTTTTT.

The rearrangement links TRBV19 to TRBJ1-5; unclear D gene. Per germline, CDR1 LNHDA and CDR2 SQIVND (reference sequence). This CDR3 is 15 amino acids long. V was clipped by 10 bases and J by 4 bases, with 20 bases between them. The CDR3 sequence is CATDTAGGGNQPQHF. The CDR3 nucleotides are TGTGCCACCGACACCGCTGGTGGAGGGAATCAGCCCCAGCATTTT.

This clone was detected only once. The chain joins TRBV7-9 to TRBJ1-4, with unresolved D. Trimming cost V 3 bases and J 6 bases, with 14 bases left between them. Germline CDR1 SEHNR, CDR2 FQNEAQ (reference sequence). CDR3 length: 15 residues. The CDR3 loop reads CASSFMREEDEKLFF. DNA of the CDR3: TGTGCCAGCAGCTTCATGCGGGAGGAGGATGAAAAACTGTTTTTT.

The V call is TRBV10-2, the J call TRBJ1-2; no definite D call. V lost 3 bases and J lost 6, with 17 bases in between. Germline V gene sequence: CDR1 WSHSY, CDR2 SAAADI. CDR3 length equals 15 residues. The CDR3 coding sequence is TGCGCCAGCAGTGAAGTGCTCGGAACACTAAATGGCTACACCTTC. Encoded protein: CASSEVLGTLNGYTF.

This clone was recorded only once. This chain connects TRBV9 to TRBJ1-3; D gene unclear. Germline assignment: CDR1 SGDLS and CDR2 YYNGEE. The CDR3 sequence is 13 residues long. V was trimmed by 4 bases and J by 10 bases, leaving 15 bases between them. The CDR3 nucleotides are TGTGCCAGCAGCCCAGGCCTCAGCGGAACCATATATTTT. Its protein is CASSPGLSGTIYF. Using reference TRBV9 and TRBJ1-3 for the parts outside the CDR3, the full variable domain is DSGVTQTPKHLITATGQRVTLRCSPRSGDLSVYWYQQSLDQGLQFLIQYYNGEERAKGNILERFSAQQFPDLHSELNLSSLELGDSALYFCASSPGLSGTIYFGEGSWLTVV.

This chain joins TRBV18 and TRBJ1-5, with 8 bases that match TRBD1. The length of the CDR3 is 14 residues. Germline V gene data show CDR1 as KGHSH and CDR2 as LQKENI. V lost 6 bases to trimming and J lost 4 bases; unmatched junction nucleotides: 5. This CDR3 is CASSGGQGNQPQHF. The CDR3 coding sequence is TGTGCCAGCTCGGGTGGACAGGGTAATCAGCCCCAGCATTTT.

The V and J genes are TRBV19 and TRBJ1-5; 7 bases agree with TRBD1. This CDR3 is built from 14 residues. V dropped 8 bases and J dropped 0; count of bases not matched to a gene: 4. Per germline, CDR1 LNHDA and CDR2 SQIVND (reference sequence). CDR3 in DNA: TGTGCCAGTCGGGGGACAGATAGCAATCAGCCCCAGCATTTT. Translating gives CASRGTDSNQPQHF.

This sequence joins TRBV18 and TRBJ2-1, with 9 bases aligning to TRBD1. CDR3 length: 15 amino acids. Per germline, CDR1 KGHSH and CDR2 LQKENI. V was pared by 3 bases and J by 9 bases, with 9 bases of the junction left unmatched. CDR3 DNA sequence: TGTGCCAGCTCACCGTCGGGACAGGGTTGGGGTGAGCAGTTCTTC. Translating it yields CASSPSGQGWGEQFF.

The chain's CDR3 is CASSPVSGVAFRGEKLFF. The CDR3 DNA sequence: TGTGCCAGCAGCCCCGTTTCAGGGGTCGCCTTTCGCGGGGAAAAACTGTTTTTT. The chain combines TRBV7-6 with TRBJ1-4; D may be TRBD1 (6 bases). This CDR3 region has 18 residues. V was cut by 5 bases and J by 8 bases, with 27 bases left in between. Germline CDR1 reads SGHVS; CDR2 reads FNYEAQ.

The rearrangement joins TRBV4-1 to TRBJ2-7; perhaps TRBD1 as D (5 bases). CDR3 length: 14 amino acids. V lost 0 bases and J lost 2, with 8 bases in between. The germline V gene has CDR1 MGHRA and CDR2 YSYEKL. CDR3 protein: CASSQESDTYEQYF. CDR3 bases: TGCGCCAGCAGCCAAGAATCGGACACCTACGAGCAGTACTTC.

The rearrangement links TRBV19 to TRBJ1-6; D gene uncertain. Germline CDR1 LNHDA, CDR2 SQIVND (reference sequence). The V end lost 3 bases, the J end lost 1 base, and 4 bases lay between the germline ends. The CDR3 length is 14 residues. The CDR3: CASSMSSYNSPLHF. The DNA for the CDR3 is TGTGCCAGTAGTATGAGTTCCTATAATTCACCCCTCCACTTT.

V and J are TRBV6-1 and TRBJ2-7, with TRBD1 identical over 8 bases. CDR1 MNHNS and CDR2 SASEGT come from the germline V gene. Trimming took 0 bases from V and 5 from J; bases not matched to a gene: 6. CDR3 length: 15 residues. The DNA for the CDR3 is TGTGCCAGCAGTGAAGCTCAGGGGGCGGTCCACGAGCAGTACTTC. It yields the protein CASSEAQGAVHEQYF.

This sequence joins TRBV27 and TRBJ2-5, with D maybe TRBD1 (6 bases). CDR3 length: 15 residues. The V end was cut by 4 bases, the J end by 4 bases, with 16 bases between. Germline CDR1 reads MNHEY; CDR2 reads SMNVEV (reference sequence). The CDR3 loop is CASSSIPRTVETQYF. The CDR3, as DNA: TGTGCCAGCAGTTCAATCCCCCGGACAGTAGAGACCCAGTACTTC.

The chain couples TRBV7-2 to TRBJ2-1; D remains ambiguous. V was trimmed by 0 bases and J by 6 bases, leaving 6 bases between them. The CDR3 loop spans 13 amino acids. In germline, CDR1 is SGHTA, CDR2 FQGNSA. The CDR3 sequence is CASSLAPINEQFF. CDR3 in DNA: TGTGCCAGCAGCTTAGCCCCTATCAATGAGCAGTTCTTC.

The rearrangement joins TRBV6-5 to TRBJ1-6; 7 bases match TRBD1. Trimming took 0 bases from V and 7 from J; bases not matched to a gene: 3. The germline CDR1 and CDR2 sequences are MNHEY and SVGAGI. The CDR3 has 15 residues. CDR3 DNA sequence: TGTGCCAGCAGTTACTCAGGGGGCCGCAATTCACCCCTCCACTTT. Translating it yields CASSYSGGRNSPLHF.

V gene TRBV6-6 combines with J gene TRBJ1-5; no clear D gene. The CDR3 sequence is 15 residues long. The ends were cut back, 2 bases at V and 3 bases at J, with 11 bases in the middle. Germline loops: CDR1 MNHNY, CDR2 SVGAGI (reference sequence). CDR3 residues: CASSYIDTYNQPQHF. CDR3 sequence (DNA): TGTGCCAGCAGTTACATCGACACCTACAATCAGCCCCAGCATTTT.

The V and J genes are TRBV5-1 and TRBJ2-5, with a tentative D call TRBD2 (5 bases). Germline CDR1 reads SGHRS; CDR2 reads YFSETQ. This CDR3 is built from 13 residues. Trimming stripped 4 bases from V and 4 bases from J, with 11 bases between. The CDR3 coding sequence is TGCGCCAGCAGCCATTTAGCGCCAGAGACCCAGTACTTC. This sequence encodes CASSHLAPETQYF.

The CDR3 protein is CASSLVPAGETQYF. DNA for the CDR3: TGTGCCAGCAGCTTAGTGCCGGCGGGAGAGACCCAGTACTTC. V gene TRBV7-8 combines with J gene TRBJ2-5; possibly TRBD2 for D (5 bases). The V and J ends lost 1 base and 4 bases respectively, with 10 bases between them. This CDR3 has 14 residues. CDR1 SGHVS and CDR2 FQNEAQ come from the germline V gene.

This clone was seen just once. This rearrangement joins TRBV2 to TRBJ2-2; 8 nucleotides match TRBD2. With 6 bases clipped from V and 4 bases from J, the junction kept 7 bases outside the gene matches. The V gene's germline CDR1 is SNHLY and CDR2 FYNNEI. The CDR3 is made up of 15 amino acids. CDR3 in DNA: TGTGCCAGCAGCGGGACTAGACCAGCCACCGGGGAGCTGTTTTTT. Translation: CASSGTRPATGELFF.

The chain links TRBV18 to TRBJ2-7; 10 bases agree with TRBD1. The ends lost 3 bases at V and 5 bases at J; junction bases unmatched: 1. There are 13 residues in the CDR3. Germline CDR1 KGHSH, CDR2 LQKENI. The CDR3 loop is CASSPGQGNEQYF. The CDR3 bases are TGTGCCAGCTCACCGGGACAGGGGAACGAGCAGTACTTC.

This rearrangement joins TRBV5-8 to TRBJ1-2, with unresolved D. CDR3 length equals 13 residues. Germline CDR1 and CDR2: SGHTS and YDEGEE. Trimming pared 0 bases from V and 1 base from J, leaving 4 bases between. The DNA of the CDR3 is TGTGCCAGCAGCTTGGACATTAACTATGGCTACACCTTC. It translates to CASSLDINYGYTF.